Listed below are T cell receptor beta chains from one sample, sequenced in a study of T cell responses to AZD1222 COVID-19 vaccine. The method was immunoSEQ multiplex PCR; TCRdb's version includes in-frame clones alone and lacks a portion of them. The sample consists of under 140,000 clones, about nine tenths of them appearing once. The specimen comprised peripheral blood, sampled on day 0 of AZD1222 vaccination. These receptors all stem from an adult in good health. Each CDR3 is given with its conserved first and last residue. A D gene is named only where the DNA matches it firmly. The size of a clone is reported for some rows only, either as once, few or many, or as a class for expanded clones.

d_gene	v_gene	abundance	j_gene	CDR3aa	CDR3nt
.	TRBV5-1	.	TRBJ2-7	CASSLGPRRESYEQYF	TGCGCCAGCAGCTTGGGACCCCGCAGGGAATCCTACGAGCAGTACTTC
.	TRBV29-1	.	TRBJ2-3	CSVQGGPDTQYF	TGCAGCGTACAAGGAGGGCCAGATACGCAGTATTTT
.	TRBV7-9	once	TRBJ1-4	CASSLAWGQTNEKLFF	TGTGCCAGCAGCTTAGCCTGGGGACAAACTAATGAAAAACTGTTTTTT
.	TRBV7-9	once	TRBJ1-4	CASSLGSGEKLFF	TGTGCCAGCAGCCTAGGTTCTGGAGAAAAACTGTTTTTT
.	TRBV6-5	few	TRBJ1-1	CASSYGGSAFF	TGTGCCAGCAGTTACGGGGGCTCGGCTTTCTTT
.	TRBV4-1	.	TRBJ2-1	CASSQLLAVSYNEQFF	TGCGCCAGCAGCCAACTATTAGCGGTCTCCTACAATGAGCAGTTCTTC
TRBD1	TRBV27	once	TRBJ1-4	CASSRRGANEKLFF	TGTGCCAGCAGCCGCAGGGGGGCTAATGAAAAACTGTTTTTT
.	TRBV28	.	TRBJ1-1	CASSLSDREAFF	TGTGCCAGCAGTTTGTCGGACCGTGAAGCTTTCTTT
TRBD1	TRBV5-1	.	TRBJ1-1	CASSTDRYGEAFF	TGCGCCAGCAGCACGGACAGGTATGGTGAAGCTTTCTTT
.	TRBV18	.	TRBJ1-1	CASSPRGSLAENTEAFF	TGTGCCAGCTCACCTCGGGGAAGCCTGGCGGAAAACACTGAAGCTTTCTTT
.	TRBV20-1	.	TRBJ2-4	CRATRGNIQYF	TGCAGGGCAACACGGGGAAACATTCAGTACTTC
TRBD2	TRBV13	.	TRBJ2-6	CASSPPWVLAGISGANVLTF	TGTGCCAGCAGCCCCCCATGGGTTCTAGCGGGGATCTCTGGGGCCAACGTCCTGACTTTC
TRBD1	TRBV6-5	.	TRBJ2-7	CASTPDRGQRYEQYF	TGTGCCAGCACACCGGACAGGGGGCAGAGGTACGAGCAGTACTTC
.	TRBV6-1	.	TRBJ1-5	CASSERSNQPQHF	TGTGCCAGCAGTGAACGGAGTAATCAGCCCCAGCATTTT
.	TRBV18	few	TRBJ1-1	CASSPRAMNTEAFF	TGTGCCAGCTCACCAAGAGCCATGAACACTGAAGCTTTCTTT